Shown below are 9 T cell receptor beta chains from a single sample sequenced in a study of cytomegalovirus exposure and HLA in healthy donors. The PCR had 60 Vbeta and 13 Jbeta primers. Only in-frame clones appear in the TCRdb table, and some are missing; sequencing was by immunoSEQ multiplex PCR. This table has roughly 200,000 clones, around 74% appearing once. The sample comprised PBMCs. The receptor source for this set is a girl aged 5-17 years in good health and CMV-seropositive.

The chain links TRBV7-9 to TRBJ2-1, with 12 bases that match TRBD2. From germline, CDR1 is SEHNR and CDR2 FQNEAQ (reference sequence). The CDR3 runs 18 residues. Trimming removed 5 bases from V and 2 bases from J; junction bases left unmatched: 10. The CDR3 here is CASSHRTSGIDPYNEQFF. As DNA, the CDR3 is TGTGCCAGCAGCCACAGGACTAGCGGGATAGACCCCTACAATGAGCAGTTCTTC.

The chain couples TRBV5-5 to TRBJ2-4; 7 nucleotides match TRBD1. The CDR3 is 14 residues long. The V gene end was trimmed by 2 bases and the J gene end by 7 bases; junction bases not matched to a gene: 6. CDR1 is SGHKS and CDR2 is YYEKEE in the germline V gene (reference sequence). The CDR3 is CASSFGTAPNIQYF. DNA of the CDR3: TGTGCCAGCAGCTTCGGGACAGCGCCGAACATTCAGTACTTC.

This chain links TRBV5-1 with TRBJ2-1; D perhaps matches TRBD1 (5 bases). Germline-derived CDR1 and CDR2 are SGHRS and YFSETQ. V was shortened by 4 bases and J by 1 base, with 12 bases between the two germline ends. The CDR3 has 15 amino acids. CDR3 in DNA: TGCGCCAGCAGCCCAGGGATACATTCCTACAATGAGCAGTTCTTC. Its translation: CASSPGIHSYNEQFF.

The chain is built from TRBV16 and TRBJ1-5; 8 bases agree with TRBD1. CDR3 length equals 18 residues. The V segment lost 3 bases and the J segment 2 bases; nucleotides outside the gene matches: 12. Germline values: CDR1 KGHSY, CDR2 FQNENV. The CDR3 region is CASSHHGQGLMGNQPQHF. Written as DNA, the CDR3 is TGTGCCAGCAGCCATCACGGACAGGGCCTTATGGGCAATCAGCCCCAGCATTTT.

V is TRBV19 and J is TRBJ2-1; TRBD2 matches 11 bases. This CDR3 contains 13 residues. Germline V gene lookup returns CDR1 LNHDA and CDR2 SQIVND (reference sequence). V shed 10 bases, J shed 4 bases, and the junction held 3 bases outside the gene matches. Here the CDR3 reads CATTSGGYNEQFF. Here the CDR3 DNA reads TGTGCCACAACTAGCGGGGGTTACAATGAGCAGTTCTTC.

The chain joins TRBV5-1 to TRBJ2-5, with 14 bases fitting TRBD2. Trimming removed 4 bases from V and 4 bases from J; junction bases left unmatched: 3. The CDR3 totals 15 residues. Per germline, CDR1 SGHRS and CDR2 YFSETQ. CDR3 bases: TGCGCCAGCAGCCCGGGACTAGCGGGGGTAGAGACCCAGTACTTC. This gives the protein CASSPGLAGVETQYF.

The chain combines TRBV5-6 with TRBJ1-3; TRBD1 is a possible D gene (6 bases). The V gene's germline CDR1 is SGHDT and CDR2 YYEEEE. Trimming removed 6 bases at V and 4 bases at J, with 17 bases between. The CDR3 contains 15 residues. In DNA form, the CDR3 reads TGTGCCAGCACCAGCCAGGGGACCGCAGGAAACACCATATATTTT. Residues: CASTSQGTAGNTIYF. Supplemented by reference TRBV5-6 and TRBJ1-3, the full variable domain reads DAGVTQSPTHLIKTRGQQVTLRCSPKSGHDTVSWYQQALGQGPQFIFQYYEEEERQRGNFPDRFSGHQFPNYSSELNVNALLLGDSALYLCASTSQGTAGNTIYFGEGSWLTVV.

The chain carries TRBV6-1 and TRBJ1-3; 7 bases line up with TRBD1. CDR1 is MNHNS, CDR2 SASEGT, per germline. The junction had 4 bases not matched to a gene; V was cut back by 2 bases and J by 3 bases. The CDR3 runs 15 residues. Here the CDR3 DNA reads TGTGCCAGCAGTGAAACAGGGGTTCGTGGAAACACCATATATTTT. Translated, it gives CASSETGVRGNTIYF.

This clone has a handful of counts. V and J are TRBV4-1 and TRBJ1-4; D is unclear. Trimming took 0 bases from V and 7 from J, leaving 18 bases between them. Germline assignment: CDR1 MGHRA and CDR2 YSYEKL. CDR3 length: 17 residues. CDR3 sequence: CASSQDEREAVREKLFF. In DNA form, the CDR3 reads TGCGCCAGCAGCCAAGATGAAAGGGAAGCGGTGCGTGAAAAACTGTTTTTT.